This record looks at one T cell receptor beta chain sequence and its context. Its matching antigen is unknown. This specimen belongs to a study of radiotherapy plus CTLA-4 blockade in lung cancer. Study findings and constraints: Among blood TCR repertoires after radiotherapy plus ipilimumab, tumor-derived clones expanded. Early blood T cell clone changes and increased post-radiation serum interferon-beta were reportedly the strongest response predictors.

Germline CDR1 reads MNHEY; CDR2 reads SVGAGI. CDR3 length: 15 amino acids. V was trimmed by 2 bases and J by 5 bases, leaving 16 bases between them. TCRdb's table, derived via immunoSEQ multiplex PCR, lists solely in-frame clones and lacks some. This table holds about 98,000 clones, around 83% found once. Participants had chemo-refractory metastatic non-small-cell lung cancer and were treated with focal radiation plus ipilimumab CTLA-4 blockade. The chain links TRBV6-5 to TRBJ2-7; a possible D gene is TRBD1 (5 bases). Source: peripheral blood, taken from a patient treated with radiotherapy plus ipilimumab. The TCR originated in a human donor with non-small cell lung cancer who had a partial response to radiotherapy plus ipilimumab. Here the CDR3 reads CASSYRMGPADEQYF. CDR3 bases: TGTGCCAGCAGTTACAGGATGGGGCCCGCGGACGAGCAGTACTTC.